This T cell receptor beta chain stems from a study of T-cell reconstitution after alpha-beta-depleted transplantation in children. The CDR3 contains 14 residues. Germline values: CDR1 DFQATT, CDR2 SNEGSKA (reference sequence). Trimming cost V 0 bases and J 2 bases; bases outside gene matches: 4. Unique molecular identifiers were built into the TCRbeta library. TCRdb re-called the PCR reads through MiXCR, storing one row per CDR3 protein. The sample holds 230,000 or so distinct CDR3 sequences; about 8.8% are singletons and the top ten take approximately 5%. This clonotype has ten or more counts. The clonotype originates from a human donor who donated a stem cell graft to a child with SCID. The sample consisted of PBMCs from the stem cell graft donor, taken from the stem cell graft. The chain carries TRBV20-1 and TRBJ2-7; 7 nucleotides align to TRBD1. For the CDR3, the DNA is TGCAGTGCTAGAGATTGGGGACAGACCTACGAGCAGTACTTC. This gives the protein CSARDWGQTYEQYF.